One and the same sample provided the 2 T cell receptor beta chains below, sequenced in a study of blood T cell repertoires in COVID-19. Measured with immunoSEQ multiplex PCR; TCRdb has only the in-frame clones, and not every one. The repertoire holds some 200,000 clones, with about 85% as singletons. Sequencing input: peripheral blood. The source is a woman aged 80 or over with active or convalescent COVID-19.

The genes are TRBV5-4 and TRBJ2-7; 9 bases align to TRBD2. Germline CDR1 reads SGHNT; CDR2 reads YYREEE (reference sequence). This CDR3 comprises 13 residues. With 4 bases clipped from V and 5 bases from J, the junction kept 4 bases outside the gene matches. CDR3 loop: CASSGGLANEQYF. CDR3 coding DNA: TGTGCCAGCAGCGGGGGACTAGCCAACGAGCAGTACTTC.

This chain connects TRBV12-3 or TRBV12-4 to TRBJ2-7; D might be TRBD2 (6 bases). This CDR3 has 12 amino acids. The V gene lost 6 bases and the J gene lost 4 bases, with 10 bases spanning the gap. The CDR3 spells CASSSGGYEQYF. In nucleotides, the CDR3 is TGTGCCAGCAGCTCCGGAGGGTACGAGCAGTACTTC.